This TCR beta chain was profiled in a study of OX40 agonist ivuxolimab in advanced cancers. Losses at the gene ends were 2 bases for V and 5 bases for J; bases not matched to a gene: 6. CDR3 length equals 17 residues. The germline CDR1 and CDR2 sequences are KGHSH and LQKENI. TCRdb's copy holds only in-frame clones and misses some; the assay was immunoSEQ multiplex PCR. This table has around 69,000 clones, approximately 90% appearing once. Sample: CD4+ or CD8+ T cells sorted from blood, taken in a trial of the OX40 agonist ivuxolimab. The sequence came from an adult with an advanced solid tumor such as melanoma, head and neck, liver or kidney cancer. This chain joins TRBV18 and TRBJ2-1, with 13 bases identical to TRBD2. In nucleotides, the CDR3 is TGTGCCAGCTCACCATACTCCGGGACTAGCGGGGACAATGAGCAGTTCTTC. As protein: CASSPYSGTSGDNEQFF.